This entry lists 20 T cell receptor beta chains sequenced from one sample in a study of cytomegalovirus exposure and HLA in healthy donors. Amplification used 60 Vbeta primers and 13 Jbeta primers. This table comes from immunoSEQ multiplex PCR, and its TCRdb copy is limited to in-frame clones, with some not included. The table records about 92,000 clones, around 85% of them present only once. The sequencing input was PBMCs. All receptors derive from a girl aged 2-10 years in good health and CMV-seropositive.

The gene calls are TRBV5-4 and TRBJ2-2; 9 bases match TRBD2. V lost 1 base, J lost 6 bases, and 10 bases stayed unmatched. Germline V gene lookup returns CDR1 SGHNT and CDR2 YYREEE (reference sequence). The CDR3 length is 17 residues. The CDR3 DNA is TGTGCCAGCAGCTTGTCTGGCGGGAGGGCCTGGTCCGGGGAGCTGTTTTTT. Translation: CASSLSGGRAWSGELFF. The entire variable domain, with the rest obtained from reference TRBV5-4 and TRBJ2-2, is as follows: ETGVTQSPTHLIKTRGQQVTLRCSSQSGHNTVSWYQQALGQGPQFIFQYYREEENGRGNFPPRFSGLQFPNYSSELNVNALELDDSALYLCASSLSGGRAWSGELFFGEGSRLTVL.

The chain combines TRBV30 with TRBJ1-1, with D maybe TRBD1 (5 bases). Germline values: CDR1 GTSNPN, CDR2 SVGIG (reference sequence). The CDR3 is made up of 14 amino acids. Trimming stripped 2 bases from V and 4 bases from J, with 14 bases between. Here the CDR3 reads CAWSSGLPVTEAFF. CDR3 nucleotide sequence: TGTGCCTGGAGTTCGGGACTGCCCGTCACTGAAGCTTTCTTT.

This chain links TRBV27 with TRBJ2-7; a weak D match, TRBD1 (6 bases). Between the trimmed V and J ends, which lost 5 bases and 2 bases, there was a span of 10 bases. This CDR3 spans 13 amino acids. Per germline, CDR1 MNHEY and CDR2 SMNVEV (reference sequence). The CDR3 DNA sequence: TGTGCCAGCAGTAGGACAGTCACCTACGAGCAGTACTTC. Translating it yields CASSRTVTYEQYF.

The chain couples TRBV4-2 to TRBJ2-7; D is possibly TRBD1 (5 bases). This CDR3 region has 16 residues. The germline V and J ends were trimmed by 0 bases and 0 bases, with 12 bases remaining between them. Germline V gene lookup returns CDR1 LGHNA and CDR2 YNFKEQ. CDR3 nucleotide sequence: TGTGCCAGCAGCCAAGAGAATCAAGACAGCTCCTACGAGCAGTACTTC. Amino acids: CASSQENQDSSYEQYF.

The rearrangement uses TRBV4-2 and TRBJ1-2, with D possibly TRBD1 on 6 matching bases. CDR1 and CDR2 (germline): LGHNA, YNFKEQ. Trimming took 0 bases from V and 5 from J, leaving 16 bases between them. The CDR3 runs to 16 residues. This CDR3 is CASSQDPGGRQYGYTF. The CDR3, as DNA: TGTGCCAGCAGCCAAGATCCTGGGGGCAGGCAGTATGGCTACACCTTC.

This chain links TRBV11-2 with TRBJ2-7; 9 nucleotides align to TRBD1. This CDR3 contains 15 residues. Germline V CDR1 and CDR2: SGHAT, FQNNGV. The trim removed 5 bases at V and 0 bases at J, leaving 5 bases unmatched. This chain's CDR3 is CASSLSGQGSYEQYF. The CDR3 region has the DNA TGTGCCAGCAGCCTGTCGGGACAGGGCTCCTACGAGCAGTACTTC.

This chain connects TRBV5-4 to TRBJ2-7; D might be TRBD2 (6 bases). With 4 bases removed from V and 0 bases from J, the gap between germline ends came to 11 bases. Germline-derived CDR1 and CDR2 are SGHNT and YYREEE (reference sequence). This CDR3 is 14 amino acids long. DNA of the CDR3: TGTGCCAGCAGCCGGGACTTCAGCTCCTACGAGCAGTACTTC. It yields the protein CASSRDFSSYEQYF.

The rearrangement uses TRBV4-3 and TRBJ2-7; TRBD1 might be the D (5 bases). Germline V gene lookup returns CDR1 LGHNA and CDR2 YSLEER. The CDR3 length is 17 residues. V dropped 1 base and J dropped 3 bases, with 19 bases sitting between them. The CDR3 is CASSQGRDAGPSYEQYF. The CDR3 nucleotides are TGCGCCAGCAGCCAAGGGAGAGATGCAGGGCCGAGCTACGAGCAGTACTTC.

The genes are TRBV28 and TRBJ1-1; 10 bases map to TRBD1. With 6 bases clipped from V and 3 bases from J, the junction kept 4 bases outside the gene matches. Germline V gives CDR1 MDHEN, CDR2 SYDVKM. The CDR3 consists of 14 residues. The chain's CDR3 is CASRSGTGDTEAFF. The CDR3, as DNA: TGTGCCAGCAGATCCGGGACAGGGGACACTGAAGCTTTCTTT.

This rearrangement joins TRBV5-8 to TRBJ1-4, with a possible D match to TRBD1 (5 bases). The germline V gene encodes CDR1 SGHTS and CDR2 YDEGEE. The V and J ends lost 4 bases and 4 bases respectively, with 26 bases between them. This CDR3 is 19 amino acids long. CDR3 nucleotide sequence: TGTGCCAGCAGCCCAAACAAGAGGGGTCGGGAGAAGAATAATGAAAAACTGTTTTTT. It specifies CASSPNKRGREKNNEKLFF.

The chain couples TRBV4-3 to TRBJ1-1; 10 bases fit TRBD1. Looked up from germline, CDR1 is LGHNA and CDR2 is YSLEER. There are 15 residues in the CDR3. The J segment lost 0 bases and the V segment lost 4 bases, leaving 2 bases of the junction unmatched. The CDR3 loop is CASSRGQGVNTEAFF. In nucleotides, the CDR3 is TGCGCCAGCAGCCGAGGACAGGGGGTGAACACTGAAGCTTTCTTT.

The chain employs TRBV5-8 and TRBJ1-1; no firm D call. The CDR3 extends over 14 amino acids. Germline V lookup: CDR1 SGHTS, CDR2 YDEGEE. Trimming left V 0 bases short and J 2 bases short, with 8 bases between. In DNA, the CDR3 is TGTGCCAGCAGCTTGGGGCCAGTCAACACTGAAGCTTTCTTT. This gives the protein CASSLGPVNTEAFF.

V usage is TRBV29-1 and J usage is TRBJ2-7, with D maybe TRBD2 (5 bases). Trimming stripped 6 bases from V and 2 bases from J, with 14 bases between. The CDR3 extends over 13 amino acids. Germline CDR1 and CDR2: SQVTM and ANQGSEA. The DNA of the CDR3 is TGCAGCGTGGCGAGGGCCCACGCCTACGAGCAGTACTTC. Amino acid sequence: CSVARAHAYEQYF.

This clone was observed a handful of times. V usage is TRBV19 and J usage is TRBJ2-1; possibly TRBD2 for D (5 bases). CDR3 length equals 21 residues. V was shortened by 1 base and J by 5 bases, with 30 bases between the two germline ends. Per the germline V gene, CDR1 is LNHDA and CDR2 is SQIVND (reference sequence). In DNA form, the CDR3 reads TGTGCCAGTAGTATAGCCAATAGTCTGCAGCAAGCGGCCGCCCATCACAATGAGCAGTTCTTC. It yields the protein CASSIANSLQQAAAHHNEQFF.

This clone has more than one count but fewer than ten. V usage is TRBV28 and J usage is TRBJ2-2, with 13 bases identical to TRBD2. V was clipped by 5 bases and J by 2 bases; unmatched bases: 17. The length of the CDR3 is 21 residues. Germline V gene lookup returns CDR1 MDHEN and CDR2 SYDVKM. The CDR3 bases are TGTGCCAGCAGTCTTATAGGACTAGCGGGAGTTATTGTCGAAAACACCGGGGAGCTGTTTTTT. This codes for CASSLIGLAGVIVENTGELFF.

The chain has TRBV6-5 and TRBJ2-7; 7 positions match TRBD1. CDR1 is MNHEY and CDR2 is SVGAGI in the germline V gene. Trimming at V came to 5 bases and at J to 2 bases, leaving 6 bases not matched to a gene. The CDR3 spans 14 residues. This chain's CDR3 is CASSAGTEPYEQYF. DNA for the CDR3: TGTGCCAGCAGTGCAGGGACAGAGCCCTACGAGCAGTACTTC.

This rearrangement joins TRBV6-1 to TRBJ2-1, with 7 bases aligning to TRBD2. There are 13 residues in the CDR3. Unmatched junction bases numbered 6, after V lost 0 bases and J lost 13 bases. Germline values: CDR1 MNHNS, CDR2 SASEGT. The CDR3 reads CASSEAGLIDQFF. DNA for the CDR3: TGTGCCAGCAGTGAAGCGGGACTAATTGATCAGTTCTTC.

This chain connects TRBV4-2 to TRBJ1-5; perhaps TRBD1 as D (6 bases). The CDR3 runs to 18 residues. Germline CDR1 reads LGHNA; CDR2 reads YNFKEQ. Trimming stripped 0 bases from V and 2 bases from J, with 17 bases between. The CDR3 reads CASSQDPGGGRGNQPQHF. CDR3 coding DNA: TGTGCCAGCAGCCAAGATCCGGGAGGGGGACGGGGCAATCAGCCCCAGCATTTT.

This sequence joins TRBV6-6 and TRBJ2-2; TRBD2 matches at 10 bases. The CDR3 sequence is 16 residues long. Germline V CDR1 and CDR2: MNHNY, SVGAGI (reference sequence). Trimming at V came to 2 bases and at J to 8 bases, leaving 8 bases not matched to a gene. The CDR3 is CASSYRSSGSNGELFF. In nucleotides, the CDR3 is TGTGCCAGCAGTTACCGGTCTAGCGGGAGTAATGGGGAGCTGTTTTTT.

This clone appeared a few times. The chain couples TRBV5-4 to TRBJ2-1; TRBD2 aligns across 8 bases. The CDR3 consists of 14 residues. From germline, CDR1 is SGHNT and CDR2 YYREEE (reference sequence). The ends lost 3 bases at V and 2 bases at J; junction bases unmatched: 1. The CDR3 nucleotides are TGTGCCAGCAGCTCGGGAGGGCCCTACAATGAGCAGTTCTTC. Translated: CASSSGGPYNEQFF.